The clone carrying this T cell receptor (beta chain) was seen more than once but under ten times. As yet, its antigen is unknown. The V and J ends lost 1 base and 2 bases respectively, with 12 bases between them. This CDR3 has 15 amino acids. Per germline, CDR1 SGHTA and CDR2 FQGNSA. Peripheral blood was drawn, approximately 9.5 milliliters per donor. Samples had at least 6.5 million PBMCs isolated from them. This sample stems from a study of blood T cells in healthy people across ages. Study-level results: Diversity figures derived from one million T cells were judged to underestimate the true value.

The use of a sample-barcoded 5' primer and a J-beta primer mix characterized a second PCR of about 7 to 12 cycles. TCRdb processed the 5' RACE reads anew with MiXCR; each CDR3 protein has one entry. The sample lists some 1.5 million distinct CDR3 sequences; about 45% were seen once. The J gene is TRBJ2-7, the V gene TRBV7-2, with a weak D call TRBD1 (6 bases). The source is a woman between 18 and 29 years old in good health. The material sequenced was blood. Written as DNA, the CDR3 is TGTGCCAGCAGCTTAGATGAAGGGGGACCCTACGAGCAGTACTTC. Protein sequence: CASSLDEGGPYEQYF.